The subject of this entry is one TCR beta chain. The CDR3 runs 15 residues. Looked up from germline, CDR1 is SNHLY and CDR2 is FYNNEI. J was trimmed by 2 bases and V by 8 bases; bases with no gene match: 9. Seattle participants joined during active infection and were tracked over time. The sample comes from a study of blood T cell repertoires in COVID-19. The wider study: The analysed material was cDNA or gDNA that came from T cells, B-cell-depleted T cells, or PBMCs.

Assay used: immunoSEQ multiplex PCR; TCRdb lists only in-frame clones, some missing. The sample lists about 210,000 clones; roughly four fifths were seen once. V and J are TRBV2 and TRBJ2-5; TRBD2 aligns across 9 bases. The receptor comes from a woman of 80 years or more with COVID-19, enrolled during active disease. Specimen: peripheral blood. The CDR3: CASGGSGGVQETQYF. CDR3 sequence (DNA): TGTGCCAGCGGGGGTAGCGGGGGTGTGCAAGAGACCCAGTACTTC.